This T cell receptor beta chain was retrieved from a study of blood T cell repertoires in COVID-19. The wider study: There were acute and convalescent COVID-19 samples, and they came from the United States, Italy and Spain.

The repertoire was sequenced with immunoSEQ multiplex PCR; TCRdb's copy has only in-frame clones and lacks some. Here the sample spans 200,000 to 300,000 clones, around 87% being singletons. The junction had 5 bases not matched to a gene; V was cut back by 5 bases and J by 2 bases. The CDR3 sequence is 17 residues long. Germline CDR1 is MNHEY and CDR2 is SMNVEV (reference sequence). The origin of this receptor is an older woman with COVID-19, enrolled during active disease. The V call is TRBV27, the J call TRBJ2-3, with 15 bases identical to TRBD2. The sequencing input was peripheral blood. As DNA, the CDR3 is TGTGCCAGCAGTCGCGGACTAGCGGGAGGGACCACAGATACGCAGTATTTT. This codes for CASSRGLAGGTTDTQYF.